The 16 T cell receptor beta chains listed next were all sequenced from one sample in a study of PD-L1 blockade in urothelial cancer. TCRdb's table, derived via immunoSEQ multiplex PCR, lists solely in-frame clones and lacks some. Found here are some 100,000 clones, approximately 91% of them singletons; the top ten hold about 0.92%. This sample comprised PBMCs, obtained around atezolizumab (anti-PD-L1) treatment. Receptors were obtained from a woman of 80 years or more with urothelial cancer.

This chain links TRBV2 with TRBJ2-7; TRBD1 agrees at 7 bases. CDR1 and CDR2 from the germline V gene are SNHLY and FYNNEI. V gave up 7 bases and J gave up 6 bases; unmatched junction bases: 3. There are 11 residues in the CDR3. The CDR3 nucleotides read TGTGCCAGCATGAGGGGGCTCGAGCAGTACTTC. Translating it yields CASMRGLEQYF.

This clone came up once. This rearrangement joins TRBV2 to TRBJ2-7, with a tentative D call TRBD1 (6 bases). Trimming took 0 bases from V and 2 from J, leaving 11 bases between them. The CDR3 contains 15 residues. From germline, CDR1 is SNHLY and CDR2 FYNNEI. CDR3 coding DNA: TGTGCCAGCAGTGAAGCTCGACAGGCGGCCTACGAGCAGTACTTC. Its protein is CASSEARQAAYEQYF. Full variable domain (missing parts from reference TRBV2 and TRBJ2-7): EPEVTQTPSHQVTQMGQEVILRCVPISNHLYFYWYRQILGQKVEFLVSFYNNEISEKSEIFDDQFSVERPDGSNFTLKIRSTKLEDSAMYFCASSEARQAAYEQYFGPGTRLTVT.

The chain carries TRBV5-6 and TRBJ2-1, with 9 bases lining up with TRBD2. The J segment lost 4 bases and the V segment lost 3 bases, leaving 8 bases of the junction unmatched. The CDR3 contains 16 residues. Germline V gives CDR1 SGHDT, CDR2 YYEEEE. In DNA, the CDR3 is TGTGCCAGCAGCTCCGTTCTAGCGGGGCCATACAATGAGCAGTTCTTC. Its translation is CASSSVLAGPYNEQFF. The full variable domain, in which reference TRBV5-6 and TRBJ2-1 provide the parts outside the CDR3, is DAGVTQSPTHLIKTRGQQVTLRCSPKSGHDTVSWYQQALGQGPQFIFQYYEEEERQRGNFPDRFSGHQFPNYSSELNVNALLLGDSALYLCASSSVLAGPYNEQFFGPGTRLTVL.

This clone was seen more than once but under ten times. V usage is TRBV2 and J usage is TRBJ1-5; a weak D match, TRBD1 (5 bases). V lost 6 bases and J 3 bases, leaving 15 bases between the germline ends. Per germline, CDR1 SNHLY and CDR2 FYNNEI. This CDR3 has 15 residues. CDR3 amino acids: CASSQGVLINQPQHF. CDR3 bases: TGTGCCAGCAGCCAAGGGGTACTCATCAATCAGCCCCAGCATTTT.

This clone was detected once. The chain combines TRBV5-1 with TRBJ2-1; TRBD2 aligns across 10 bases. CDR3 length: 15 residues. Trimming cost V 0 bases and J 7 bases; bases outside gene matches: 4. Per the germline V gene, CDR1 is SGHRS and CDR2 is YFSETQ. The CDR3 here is CASSLGLAGDNEQFF. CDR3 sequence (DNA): TGCGCCAGCAGCTTGGGTCTAGCGGGAGATAATGAGCAGTTCTTC.

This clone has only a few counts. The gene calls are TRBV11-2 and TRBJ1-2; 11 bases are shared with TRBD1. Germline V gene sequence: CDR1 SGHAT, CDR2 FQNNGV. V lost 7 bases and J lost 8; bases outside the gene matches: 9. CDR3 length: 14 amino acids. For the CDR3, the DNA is TGTGCCAGCACCAACACGGACAGGGGGCTCGGCTACACCTTC. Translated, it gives CASTNTDRGLGYTF.

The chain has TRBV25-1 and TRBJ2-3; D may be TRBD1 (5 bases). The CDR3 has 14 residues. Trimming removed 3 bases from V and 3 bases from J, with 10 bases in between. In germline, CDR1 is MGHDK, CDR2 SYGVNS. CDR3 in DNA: TGTGCCAGCAGTGACGGACATCGGACAGATACGCAGTATTTT. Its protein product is CASSDGHRTDTQYF.

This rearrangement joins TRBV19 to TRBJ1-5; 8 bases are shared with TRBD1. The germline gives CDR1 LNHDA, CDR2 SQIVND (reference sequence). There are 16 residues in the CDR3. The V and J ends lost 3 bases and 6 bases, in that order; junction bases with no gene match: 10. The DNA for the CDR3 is TGTGCCAGTAGTATGGAACAGGGGGTTCGTAGTCAGCCCCAGCATTTT. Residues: CASSMEQGVRSQPQHF.

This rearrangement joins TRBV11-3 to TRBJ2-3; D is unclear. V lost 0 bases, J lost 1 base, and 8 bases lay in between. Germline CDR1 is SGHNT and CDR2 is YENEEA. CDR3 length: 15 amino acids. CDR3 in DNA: TGTGCCAGCAGCTTAGAGGGCCAGGGCACAGATACGCAGTATTTT. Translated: CASSLEGQGTDTQYF.

The CDR3 DNA reads TGCGCCAGCAGCTTGGAGGCTCCAAGGGGGCCCCAGTTCTTC. Translated: CASSLEAPRGPQFF. The J gene is TRBJ2-1, the V gene TRBV5-1; 7 positions match TRBD1. The CDR3 is 14 amino acids. Germline CDR1 SGHRS, CDR2 YFSETQ. Unmatched junction bases numbered 10, after V lost 0 bases and J lost 13 bases.

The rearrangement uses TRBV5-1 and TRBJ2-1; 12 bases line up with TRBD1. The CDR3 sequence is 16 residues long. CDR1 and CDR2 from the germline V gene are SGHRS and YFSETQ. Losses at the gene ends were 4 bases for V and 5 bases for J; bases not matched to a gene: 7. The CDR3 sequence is CASSGGGTGGHNEQFF. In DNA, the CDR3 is TGCGCCAGCAGCGGAGGGGGGACAGGGGGCCACAATGAGCAGTTCTTC.

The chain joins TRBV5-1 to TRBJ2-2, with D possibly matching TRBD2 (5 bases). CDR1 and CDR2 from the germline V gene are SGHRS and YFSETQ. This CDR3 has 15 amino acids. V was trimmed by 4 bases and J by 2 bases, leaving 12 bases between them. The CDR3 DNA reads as TGCGCCAGCAGCAGCACCGGGAAAAACACCGGGGAGCTGTTTTTT. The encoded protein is CASSSTGKNTGELFF.

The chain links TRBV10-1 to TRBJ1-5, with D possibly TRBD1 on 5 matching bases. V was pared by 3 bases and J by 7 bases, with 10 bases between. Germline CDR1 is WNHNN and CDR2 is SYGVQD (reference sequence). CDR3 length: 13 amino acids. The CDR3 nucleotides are TGCGCCAGCAGTGAAGGGGTAGCACAGCCCCAGCATTTT. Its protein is CASSEGVAQPQHF.

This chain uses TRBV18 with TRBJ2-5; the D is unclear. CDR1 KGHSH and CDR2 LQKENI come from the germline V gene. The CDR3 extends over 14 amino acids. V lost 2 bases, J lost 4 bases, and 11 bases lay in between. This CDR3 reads CASSPNTVAETQYF. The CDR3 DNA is TGTGCCAGCTCACCAAACACCGTAGCAGAGACCCAGTACTTC.

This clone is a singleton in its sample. The CDR3 reads CAWSIGANQPYEQYF. The CDR3 DNA sequence: TGTGCCTGGAGTATTGGGGCTAACCAGCCCTACGAGCAGTACTTC. The rearrangement uses TRBV30 and TRBJ2-7; D may be TRBD1 (5 bases). From germline, CDR1 is GTSNPN and CDR2 SVGIG (reference sequence). The CDR3 sequence is 15 residues long. V dropped 2 bases and J dropped 2 bases, with 16 bases sitting between them.

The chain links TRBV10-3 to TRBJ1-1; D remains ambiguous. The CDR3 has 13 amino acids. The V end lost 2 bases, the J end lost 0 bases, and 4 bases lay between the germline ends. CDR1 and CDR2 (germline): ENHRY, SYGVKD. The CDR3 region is CAISEGLNTEAFF. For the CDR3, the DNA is TGTGCCATCAGTGAGGGCTTGAACACTGAAGCTTTCTTT.